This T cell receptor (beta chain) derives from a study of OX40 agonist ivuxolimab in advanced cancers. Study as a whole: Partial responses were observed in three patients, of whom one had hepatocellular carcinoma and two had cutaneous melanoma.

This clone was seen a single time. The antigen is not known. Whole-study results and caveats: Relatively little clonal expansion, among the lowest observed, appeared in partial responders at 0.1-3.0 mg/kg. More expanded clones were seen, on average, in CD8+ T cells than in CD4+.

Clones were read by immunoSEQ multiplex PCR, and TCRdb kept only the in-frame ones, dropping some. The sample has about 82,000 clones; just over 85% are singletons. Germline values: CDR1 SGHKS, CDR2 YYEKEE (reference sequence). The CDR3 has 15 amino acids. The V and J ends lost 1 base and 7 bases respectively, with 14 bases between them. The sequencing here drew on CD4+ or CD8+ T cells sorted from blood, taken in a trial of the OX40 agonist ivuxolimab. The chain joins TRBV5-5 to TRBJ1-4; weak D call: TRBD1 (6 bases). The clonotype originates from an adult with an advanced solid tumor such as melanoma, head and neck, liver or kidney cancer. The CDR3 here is CASSLFQGPLEKLFF. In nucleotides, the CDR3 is TGTGCCAGCAGCTTGTTTCAGGGGCCCCTTGAAAAACTGTTTTTT.